This T cell receptor beta chain is from a study of blood T cell repertoires in COVID-19. Study background: Whether acute or convalescent, the COVID-19 samples came from the United States, Italy and Spain. PBMCs, B-cell-depleted T cells, or T cells provided the cDNA or gDNA that made up the material.

As originally analysed: Reference gene primers were amplified, and this amplification served to estimate nucleated cell counts. Generated by immunoSEQ multiplex PCR, the TCRdb table keeps only in-frame clones and is missing some. That table gives V, J and clone size, and the DNA gave D and trimming. The sample has about 220,000 clones; roughly 87% are singletons. With respect to this clone: Other DNA sequences in the same sample also yield this CDR3.

Specimen: peripheral blood. The receptor was isolated from a man in his forties with active or convalescent COVID-19.

CDR3 protein: CASSPTGNNSPLHF. The CDR3 nucleotides read TGTGCCAGCTCGCCCACAGGGAATAATTCACCCCTCCACTTT. The gene calls are TRBV18 and TRBJ1-6; D might be TRBD1 (6 bases). The CDR3 consists of 14 residues. V lost 6 bases and J 5 bases, leaving 11 bases between the germline ends. CDR1 and CDR2 from the germline V gene are KGHSH and LQKENI.